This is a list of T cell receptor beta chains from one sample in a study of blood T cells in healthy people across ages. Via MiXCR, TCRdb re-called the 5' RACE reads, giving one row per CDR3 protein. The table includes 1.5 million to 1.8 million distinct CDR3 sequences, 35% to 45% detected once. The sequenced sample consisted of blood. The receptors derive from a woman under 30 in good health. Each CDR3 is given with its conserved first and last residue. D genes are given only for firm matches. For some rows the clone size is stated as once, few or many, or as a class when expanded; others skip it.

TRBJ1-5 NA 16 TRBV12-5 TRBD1 TGTGCTAGTGGGCTGACAGGGAGGGGTCAAAATCAGCCCCAGCATTTT CASGLTGRGQNQPQHF
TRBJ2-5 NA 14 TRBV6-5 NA TGTGCCAGCAGTGACTCGGCGGGGCCCGAGACCCAGTACTTC CASSDSAGPETQYF
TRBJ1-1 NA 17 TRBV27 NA TGTGCCAGCAGTTTAGCCAGGGAATTGCCCATAAACACTGAAGCTTTCTTT CASSLARELPINTEAFF
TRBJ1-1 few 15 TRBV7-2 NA TGTGCCAGCAGCTTAGCGCGAGGGGGGGACACTGAAGCTTTCTTT CASSLARGGDTEAFF
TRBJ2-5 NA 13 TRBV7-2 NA TGTGCCAGCAGCAGGACCGTGATCAATGAGCAGTACTTC CASSRTVINEQYF
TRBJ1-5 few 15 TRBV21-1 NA TGTGCCAGCATCTTCCCGACAGATAGCAATCAGCCCCAGCATTTT CASIFPTDSNQPQHF
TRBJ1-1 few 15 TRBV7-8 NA TGTGCCAGCAGCTTAGAGGTCGAAGGGATCACTGAAGCTTTCTTT CASSLEVEGITEAFF
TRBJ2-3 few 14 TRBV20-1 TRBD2 TGCAGTGCCCCGAAGAGCGGGGCCACAGATACGCAGTATTTT CSAPKSGATDTQYF
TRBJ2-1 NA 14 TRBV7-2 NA TGTGCCAGCAGCTTGCTGCGCACGGACAATGAGCAGTTCTTC CASSLLRTDNEQFF
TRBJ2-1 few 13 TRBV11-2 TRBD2 TGTGCCAGCCTCGCGGGGGTGATCGATGAGCAGTTCTTC CASLAGVIDEQFF
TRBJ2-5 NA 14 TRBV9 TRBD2 TGTGCCAGCAGCGGGCTAGCGGCCTCGGGTGAGCAGTACTTC CASSGLAASGEQYF
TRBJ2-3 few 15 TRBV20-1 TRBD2 TGCAGTGCCGCCCGGACTAGCGGGCAGACAGATACGCAGTATTTT CSAARTSGQTDTQYF
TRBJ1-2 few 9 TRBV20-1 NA TGCAGTGTGGCTTATGGCTACACCTTC CSVAYGYTF
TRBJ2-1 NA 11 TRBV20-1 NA TGCAGTGCTAGGTTACGGCCCGAGCAGTTCTTC CSARLRPEQFF
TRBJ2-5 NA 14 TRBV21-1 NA TGTGCCAGCAGCAAAAACAGCTCCCACAATGAGCAGTACTTC CASSKNSSHNEQYF
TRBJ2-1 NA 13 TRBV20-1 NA TGCAGTGCTGAAAGGACTAACAGGGGTGAGCAGTTCTTC CSAERTNRGEQFF
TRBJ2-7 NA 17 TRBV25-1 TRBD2 TGTGCCAGCAGTGAAAATGGAATAGCGGGAGGGCCAGGCGAGCAGTACTTC CASSENGIAGGPGEQYF
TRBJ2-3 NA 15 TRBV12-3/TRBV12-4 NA TGTGCCAGCAGTTTAAGGCAGGGAAGGACAGATACGCAGTATTTT CASSLRQGRTDTQYF
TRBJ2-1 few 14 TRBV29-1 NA TGCAGCGTTCTAGGCCTCCCTAAGGACAATGAGCAGTTCTTC CSVLGLPKDNEQFF
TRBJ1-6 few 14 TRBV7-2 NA TGTGCCAGCAGCTTAAGTTCAGGGGATTCACCCCTCCACTTT CASSLSSGDSPLHF
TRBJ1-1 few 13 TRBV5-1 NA TGCGCCAGCGCGGGGGATCCAAACACTGAAGCTTTCTTT CASAGDPNTEAFF
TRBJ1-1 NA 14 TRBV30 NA TGTGCCTGGTACCCGGGACAAGTGAACACTGAAGCTTTCTTT CAWYPGQVNTEAFF
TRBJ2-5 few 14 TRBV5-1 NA TGTGCTAGCAGCCAAGGGACAAGCCAAGAGACCCAGTACTTC CASSQGTSQETQYF
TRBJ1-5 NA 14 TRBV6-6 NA TGTGCCAGCAGATCCACAGGGATCAATCAGCCCCAGCATTTT CASRSTGINQPQHF
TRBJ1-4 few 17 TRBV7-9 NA TGTGCCAGCAGCCAAGGGAGAACAGGGCGAGTGAATGAAAAACTGTTTTTT CASSQGRTGRVNEKLFF
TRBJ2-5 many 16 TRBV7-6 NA TGTGCCAGCAGCTTATTTGCCCCGACAGGTGCAGAGACCCAGTACTTC CASSLFAPTGAETQYF
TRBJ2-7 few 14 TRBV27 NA TGTGCCAGCAGATTAGCGGAAGATTCCTACGAGCAGTACTTC CASRLAEDSYEQYF